The rows below give T cell receptor beta chains drawn from one sample of a study of blood T cell repertoires in COVID-19. This table comes from immunoSEQ multiplex PCR, and its TCRdb copy is limited to in-frame clones, with some not included. The repertoire holds fewer than 250,000 clones, with 83% as singletons. Source material: peripheral blood. Receptor source: a human donor in a cohort sampled during active COVID-19. Both conserved end residues are part of each CDR3.

J	V	CDR3
TRBJ2-4	TRBV27	CASKPNIQYF
TRBJ2-5	TRBV9	CASSPTAVVKETQYF
TRBJ1-2	TRBV4-2	CASSQTADVNYGYTF
TRBJ2-5	TRBV7-9	CASSQGQGEETQYF
TRBJ2-7	TRBV10-2	CASSREGGVEVEQYF
TRBJ2-5	TRBV5-4	CASRTGTVQETQYF
TRBJ2-1	TRBV3-1/TRBV3-2	CASSRRTSNNEQFF
TRBJ1-1	TRBV6-4	CASRPSGTGPTEAFF
TRBJ1-1	TRBV5-6	CASSLVNGGTYAFF
TRBJ1-1	TRBV5-1	CASSSKQGMNTEAFF
TRBJ2-3	TRBV5-1	CASSLGGSGVTDTQYF
TRBJ2-4	TRBV11-2	CASRLDLGAKNIQYF
TRBJ2-7	TRBV3-1/TRBV3-2	CASSRQYDYEQYF
TRBJ2-7	TRBV7-8	CASSFNRFLNYEQYF
TRBJ1-2	TRBV27	CASSPWDRGRWGYTF
TRBJ1-1	TRBV7-2	CASHRRDTEAFF
TRBJ1-4	TRBV25-1	CASRETGFNEKLFF